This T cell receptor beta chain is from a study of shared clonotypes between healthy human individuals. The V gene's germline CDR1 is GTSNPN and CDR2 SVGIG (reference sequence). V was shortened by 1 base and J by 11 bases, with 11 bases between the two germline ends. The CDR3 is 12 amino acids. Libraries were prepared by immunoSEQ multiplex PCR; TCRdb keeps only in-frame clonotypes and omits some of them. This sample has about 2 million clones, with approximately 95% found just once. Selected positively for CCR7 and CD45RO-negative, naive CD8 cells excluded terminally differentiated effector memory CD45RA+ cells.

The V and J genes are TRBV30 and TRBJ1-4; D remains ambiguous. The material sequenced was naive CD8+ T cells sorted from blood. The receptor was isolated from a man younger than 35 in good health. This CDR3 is CAWSDDTDKLFF. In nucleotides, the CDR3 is TGTGCCTGGAGTGACGACACCGATAAACTGTTTTTT. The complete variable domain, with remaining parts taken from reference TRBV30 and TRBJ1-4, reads SQTIHQWPATLVQPVGSPLSLECTVEGTSNPNLYWYRQAAGRGLQLLFYSVGIGQISSEVPQNLSASRPQDRQFILSSKKLLLSDSGFYLCAWSDDTDKLFFGSGTQLSVL.